The 27 T cell receptor beta chains below were found in one sample sequenced in a study of blood T cell repertoires in COVID-19. This table comes from immunoSEQ multiplex PCR, and its TCRdb copy is limited to in-frame clones, with some not included. The table records roughly 220,000 clones, more than 75% of them present only once. What was sequenced was PBMCs or T cells enriched from blood (not recorded which). The receptor source for this set is a man aged 25-45 years with acute COVID-19.

This clone occurred once. The chain is built from TRBV5-1 and TRBJ1-1; 8 bases match TRBD1. This CDR3 is built from 13 residues. Germline V CDR1 and CDR2: SGHRS, YFSETQ. Trimming took 4 bases from V and 8 from J; bases not matched to a gene: 7. The DNA of the CDR3 is TGCGCCAGCAGCCGCAATACAGGGGGGGAAGCTTTCTTT. It yields the protein CASSRNTGGEAFF.

CDR3 nucleotides: TGCGCCAGCAGTGAGGGGAGGCGGGGGGGCCCCTACGAGCAGTACTTC. Translation: CASSEGRRGGPYEQYF. This sequence joins TRBV10-2 and TRBJ2-7; TRBD2 matches 9 bases. Looked up from germline, CDR1 is WSHSY and CDR2 is SAAADI. With 2 bases clipped from V and 2 bases from J, the junction kept 7 bases outside the gene matches. This CDR3 has 16 residues.

CDR3 region: CASTDIRYEQYF. The DNA for the CDR3 is TGTGCCAGCACGGACATTAGATACGAGCAGTACTTC. V is TRBV6-5 and J is TRBJ2-7; D may be TRBD1 (5 bases). This CDR3 is built from 12 residues. Looked up from germline, CDR1 is MNHEY and CDR2 is SVGAGI. The germline V and J ends were trimmed by 7 bases and 4 bases, with 11 bases remaining between them.

J is TRBJ1-1 and V is TRBV3-1 (or the pseudogene TRBV3-2); 8 nucleotides match TRBD1. CDR1 is LGHDT and CDR2 is YNNKEL in the germline V gene (reference sequence). This CDR3 comprises 15 residues. Germline trimming cut 4 bases from V and 2 bases from J; bases unmatched to any gene: 6. The CDR3 sequence is CASSRRTGQNTEAFF. The CDR3 bases are TGTGCCAGCAGCCGCCGGACAGGGCAAAACACTGAAGCTTTCTTT.

The V and J genes are TRBV4-1 and TRBJ1-6; no clear D. V was cut by 4 bases and J by 7 bases, with 5 bases left in between. The CDR3 runs 12 residues. Per germline, CDR1 MGHRA and CDR2 YSYEKL. The CDR3 loop is CASSRANSPLHF. Written as DNA, the CDR3 is TGCGCCAGCAGCCGAGCAAATTCACCCCTCCACTTT.

The chain is built from TRBV7-2 and TRBJ2-1; tentative D call: TRBD2 (5 bases). V gave up 6 bases and J gave up 7 bases, with 16 bases separating them. CDR3 length: 14 residues. Germline assignment: CDR1 SGHTA and CDR2 FQGNSA. The CDR3, as DNA: TGTGCCAGCAGTCCCCACGGGGTGATTAATGAGCAGTTCTTC. Translating gives CASSPHGVINEQFF. Variable domain in full (rest from reference TRBV7-2 and TRBJ2-1): GAGVSQSPSNKVTEKGKDVELRCDPISGHTALYWYRQSLGQGLEFLIYFQGNSAPDKSGLPSDRFSAERTGGSVSTLTIQRTQQEDSAVYLCASSPHGVINEQFFGPGTRLTVL.

The chain uses TRBV3-1 (or the pseudogene TRBV3-2) and TRBJ1-6; TRBD1 is a possible D gene (6 bases). CDR1 is LGHDT, CDR2 YNNKEL, per germline (reference sequence). CDR3 length: 14 amino acids. The V end was cut by 4 bases, the J end by 7 bases, with 11 bases between. CDR3 bases: TGTGCCAGCAGCCCCCGACAGGCGAATTCACCCCTCCACTTT. This sequence encodes CASSPRQANSPLHF.

This clone was observed once. The chain joins TRBV7-9 to TRBJ2-3; 13 nucleotides line up with TRBD2. Trimming removed 4 bases from V and 9 bases from J; junction bases left unmatched: 10. Per germline, CDR1 SEHNR and CDR2 FQNEAQ (reference sequence). CDR3 length equals 16 residues. The CDR3 coding sequence is TGTGCCAGCAGCTCTTGGACTAGCGGGGGCACATACACGCAGTATTTT. Its protein product is CASSSWTSGGTYTQYF. Based on the CDR3 plus reference TRBV7-9 and TRBJ2-3, the full variable domain is DTGVSQNPRHKITKRGQNVTFRCDPISEHNRLYWYRQTLGQGPEFLTYFQNEAQLEKSRLLSDRFSAERPKGSFSTLEIQRTEQGDSAMYLCASSSWTSGGTYTQYFGPGTRLTVL.

In its sample, this clone was seen once. The gene calls are TRBV6-5 and TRBJ1-2, with 10 bases fitting TRBD1. Germline V CDR1 and CDR2: MNHEY, SVGAGI. This CDR3 spans 15 amino acids. Trimming removed 6 bases from V and 2 bases from J; junction bases left unmatched: 6. CDR3 loop: CASRPTGGVNYGYTF. The CDR3 DNA reads TGTGCCAGCAGACCGACAGGGGGCGTGAACTATGGCTACACCTTC.

The gene calls are TRBV6-4 and TRBJ2-2, with 7 bases fitting TRBD1. Trimming took 2 bases from V and 3 from J; bases not matched to a gene: 0. CDR3 length equals 14 residues. Germline loops: CDR1 MRHNA, CDR2 SNTAGT. The CDR3 reads CASSDDRDTGELFF. The CDR3 coding sequence is TGTGCCAGCAGTGACGACAGGGACACCGGGGAGCTGTTTTTT.

The chain carries TRBV7-3 and TRBJ1-1, with D perhaps TRBD1 (5 bases). This CDR3 spans 13 amino acids. The V and J ends lost 5 bases and 2 bases respectively, with 9 bases between them. In germline, CDR1 is SGHTA, CDR2 FQGTGA. CDR3 in DNA: TGTGCCAGCAGCCCCGGGACTAACACTGAAGCTTTCTTT. Residues: CASSPGTNTEAFF.

The CDR3 loop reads CATSREAGGEAEAFF. CDR3 nucleotides: TGTGCCACCAGCAGAGAAGCGGGCGGAGAGGCTGAAGCTTTCTTT. The chain uses TRBV15 and TRBJ1-1; D is undetermined. V was trimmed by 0 bases and J by 6 bases, leaving 14 bases between them. CDR1 LNHNV and CDR2 YYDKDF come from the germline V gene (reference sequence). This CDR3 spans 15 amino acids.

Of note for this clone: Other nucleotide sequences in the sample specify the same CDR3. This chain uses TRBV12-3 or TRBV12-4 with TRBJ1-1, with TRBD1 as a possible D gene (6 bases). The CDR3 length is 13 residues. V was shortened by 1 base and J by 4 bases, with 7 bases between the two germline ends. The CDR3 loop is CASSLGQATEAFF. Here the CDR3 DNA reads TGTGCCAGCAGTTTAGGACAGGCCACTGAAGCTTTCTTT.

J is TRBJ1-1 and V is TRBV9; D remains unclear. The CDR3 loop spans 15 amino acids. The germline gives CDR1 SGDLS, CDR2 YYNGEE. The germline V and J ends were trimmed by 4 bases and 0 bases, with 13 bases remaining between them. Here the CDR3 reads CASSPPHGVNTEAFF. CDR3 bases: TGTGCCAGCAGCCCACCCCACGGTGTGAACACTGAAGCTTTCTTT.

The J gene is TRBJ1-2, the V gene TRBV28, with 10 bases matching TRBD1. J gave up 8 bases and V 2 bases, and 8 bases lay outside the gene matches. The germline V gene encodes CDR1 MDHEN and CDR2 SYDVKM. The CDR3 has 15 amino acids. DNA for the CDR3: TGTGCCAGCAGTTTAATCGGGGACAGGGGTAACGGCTACACCTTC. Translated: CASSLIGDRGNGYTF.

The V and J genes are TRBV19 and TRBJ2-5, with TRBD1 matching over 10 bases. The CDR3 is 13 amino acids. Germline V gene sequence: CDR1 LNHDA, CDR2 SQIVND (reference sequence). The trim removed 10 bases at V and 2 bases at J, leaving 4 bases unmatched. The CDR3 DNA is TGTGCCAAGAGGGACAGGGGACAAGAGACCCAGTACTTC. This encodes CAKRDRGQETQYF.

The chain couples TRBV2 to TRBJ2-1; TRBD2 matches 11 bases. The J segment lost 10 bases and the V segment lost 5 bases, leaving 7 bases of the junction unmatched. Germline CDR1 SNHLY, CDR2 FYNNEI. This CDR3 contains 14 residues. The CDR3, as DNA: TGTGCCAGCAGTTTGGGACTAGCGGTGTGGGAGCAGTTCTTC. Amino acids: CASSLGLAVWEQFF.

This clone was detected once. The chain employs TRBV5-1 and TRBJ2-3; no reliable D call. V gave up 4 bases and J gave up 0 bases, with 27 bases separating them. There are 20 residues in the CDR3. Germline CDR1 is SGHRS and CDR2 is YFSETQ. DNA for the CDR3: TGCGCCAGCAGCCTCAGAGCCGGCGGCTCGACGGTTTCTAGCACAGATACGCAGTATTTT. Its translation is CASSLRAGGSTVSSTDTQYF.

The V call is TRBV6-5, the J call TRBJ1-2, with TRBD1 matching 9 bases. Per the germline V gene, CDR1 is MNHEY and CDR2 is SVGAGI. The CDR3 spans 13 residues. V trimming: 6 bases; J trimming: 6 bases; junction bases outside the gene matches: 5. In nucleotides, the CDR3 is TGTGCCAGCAGACCCGGACAGGGGCATGGCTACACCTTC. Protein sequence: CASRPGQGHGYTF.

The chain carries TRBV10-2 and TRBJ1-5; 8 positions agree with TRBD1. The CDR3 runs to 15 residues. Unmatched junction bases numbered 7, after V lost 6 bases and J lost 3 bases. Germline CDR1 is WSHSY and CDR2 is SAAADI. The chain's CDR3 is CASSARQGNNQPQHF. CDR3 in DNA: TGCGCCAGCAGCGCTCGACAGGGGAACAATCAGCCCCAGCATTTT.

The V gene is TRBV28, the J gene TRBJ2-7; a weak D match, TRBD1 (6 bases). The V gene lost 1 base and the J gene lost 1 base, with 14 bases spanning the gap. The germline gives CDR1 MDHEN, CDR2 SYDVKM. There are 16 residues in the CDR3. CDR3 region: CASSLFRQGFSYEQYF. CDR3 coding DNA: TGTGCCAGCAGTTTATTCCGGCAGGGGTTTTCCTACGAGCAGTACTTC.

This chain uses TRBV6-5 with TRBJ1-2; 9 bases are shared with TRBD1. The V and J ends lost 4 bases and 3 bases, in that order; junction bases with no gene match: 6. Per germline, CDR1 MNHEY and CDR2 SVGAGI. The CDR3 runs to 15 residues. CDR3 in amino acids: CASSLNRGQDYGYTF. CDR3 nucleotide sequence: TGTGCCAGCAGTTTGAACAGGGGGCAAGACTATGGCTACACCTTC.

The chain recombines TRBV6-1 with TRBJ1-1, with TRBD1 as a possible D gene (5 bases). The length of the CDR3 is 14 residues. The germline V gene has CDR1 MNHNS and CDR2 SASEGT. Trimming took 2 bases from V and 9 from J, leaving 16 bases between them. CDR3 sequence (DNA): TGTGCCAGCAGTGAATTGGTAGGGGCAGGCAAAGCTTTCTTT. Its protein product is CASSELVGAGKAFF.

The chain combines TRBV19 with TRBJ2-5; 10 bases agree with TRBD2. This CDR3 contains 15 residues. Per germline, CDR1 LNHDA and CDR2 SQIVND (reference sequence). J was trimmed by 2 bases and V by 3 bases; bases with no gene match: 3. CDR3 DNA: TGTGCCAGTAGTATCCTACTAGCGGGGCAAGAGACCCAGTACTTC. It yields the protein CASSILLAGQETQYF.

The J gene is TRBJ1-3, the V gene TRBV18; TRBD1 might be the D (6 bases). The V end was cut by 2 bases, the J end by 5 bases, with 22 bases between. The CDR3 has 18 amino acids. The germline gives CDR1 KGHSH, CDR2 LQKENI. The CDR3 loop is CASSPLGRGQPGRNTIYF. The CDR3, as DNA: TGTGCCAGCTCACCATTGGGCAGGGGACAACCCGGGCGAAACACCATATATTTT.

The chain combines TRBV3-1 (or the pseudogene TRBV3-2) with TRBJ1-3; 7 nucleotides align to TRBD1. The CDR3 length is 15 residues. The V gene's germline CDR1 is LGHDT and CDR2 YNNKEL (reference sequence). After removal of 6 bases from V and 0 bases from J, the junction contained 5 bases not matched to a gene. CDR3 nucleotides: TGTGCCAGCAGGTTGAGACAGGGCTCTGGAAACACCATATATTTT. Translation gives CASRLRQGSGNTIYF.

This chain uses TRBV19 with TRBJ1-1; TRBD1 aligns across 7 bases. This CDR3 has 16 residues. The junction had 13 bases not matched to a gene; V was cut back by 5 bases and J by 4 bases. CDR1 and CDR2 (germline): LNHDA, SQIVND (reference sequence). The CDR3 DNA sequence: TGTGCCAGTAGTTTCGGACGACAGGGAGGACGCACTGAAGCTTTCTTT. Protein sequence: CASSFGRQGGRTEAFF.